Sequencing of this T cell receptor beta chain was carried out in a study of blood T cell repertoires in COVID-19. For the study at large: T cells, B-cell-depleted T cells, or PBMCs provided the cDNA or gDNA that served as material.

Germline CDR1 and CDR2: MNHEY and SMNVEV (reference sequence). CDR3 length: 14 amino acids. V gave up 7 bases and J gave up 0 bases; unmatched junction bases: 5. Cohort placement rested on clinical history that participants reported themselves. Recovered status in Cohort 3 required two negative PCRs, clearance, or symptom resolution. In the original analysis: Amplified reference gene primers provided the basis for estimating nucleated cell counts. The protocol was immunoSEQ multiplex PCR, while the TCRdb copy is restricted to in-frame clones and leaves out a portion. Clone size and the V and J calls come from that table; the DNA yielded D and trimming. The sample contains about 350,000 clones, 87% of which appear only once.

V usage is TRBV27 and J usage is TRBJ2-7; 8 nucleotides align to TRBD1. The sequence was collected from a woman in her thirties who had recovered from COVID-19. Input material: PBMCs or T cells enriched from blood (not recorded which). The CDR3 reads CASTRTGSSYEQYF. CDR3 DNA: TGTGCCAGCACAAGGACAGGGAGCTCCTACGAGCAGTACTTC.